One sample yielded the 22 T cell receptor beta chains listed below, sequenced in a study of T cells in localized non-small cell lung cancer. Measured with immunoSEQ multiplex PCR; TCRdb has only the in-frame clones, and not every one. Of 45,000 or so clones in the sample, about 86% were seen once. The specimen was PBMCs, collected before any cancer treatment. These receptors came from a man aged 35 to 69 with stage II lung adenocarcinoma.

In this sample, this clone turned up once. The chain combines TRBV5-8 with TRBJ1-5; no clear D. The CDR3 has 17 amino acids. Germline V gene data show CDR1 as SGHTS and CDR2 as YDEGEE. Deletions cut 4 bases from V and 5 bases from J, with 22 bases between. The CDR3 loop is CASSLERTVLGDQPQHF. In nucleotides, the CDR3 is TGTGCCAGCAGCCTTGAACGGACTGTTTTAGGTGATCAGCCCCAGCATTTT.

The chain links TRBV28 to TRBJ1-2; TRBD1 might be the D (6 bases). Germline lookup yields CDR1 MDHEN and CDR2 SYDVKM. Trimming shortened V by 6 bases and J by 6 bases, and 11 bases separated the two germline ends. CDR3 size: 12 residues. The CDR3 DNA sequence: TGTGCCAGCAGCCCACCAGGGGATGGCTACACCTTC. It encodes CASSPPGDGYTF.

The chain recombines TRBV27 with TRBJ1-1; TRBD1 agrees at 9 bases. This CDR3 is built from 17 residues. From germline, CDR1 is MNHEY and CDR2 SMNVEV (reference sequence). The V gene end was trimmed by 4 bases and the J gene end by 1 base; junction bases not matched to a gene: 10. The CDR3 DNA reads TGTGCCAGCAGTTCCACCGGGACAGGGCCTTGGAACACTGAAGCTTTCTTT. Protein sequence: CASSSTGTGPWNTEAFF.

This sequence joins TRBV5-6 and TRBJ2-2, with D uncertain. The ends were cut back, 0 bases at V and 4 bases at J, with 1 base in the middle. In germline, CDR1 is SGHDT, CDR2 YYEEEE. The CDR3 spans 12 residues. CDR3 region: CASSLATGELFF. The CDR3 DNA follows: TGTGCCAGCAGCTTGGCCACCGGGGAGCTGTTTTTT.

V is TRBV13 and J is TRBJ2-2; 7 nucleotides match TRBD1. Germline-derived CDR1 and CDR2 are PRHDT and FYEKMQ (reference sequence). The J segment lost 2 bases and the V segment lost 3 bases, leaving 6 bases of the junction unmatched. The CDR3 is 16 residues long. CDR3 amino acids: CASSLDRSLNTGELFF. The CDR3 nucleotides read TGTGCCAGCAGCTTGGACAGGAGCTTAAACACCGGGGAGCTGTTTTTT.

The chain is built from TRBV30 and TRBJ1-6, with a tentative D call TRBD1 (6 bases). Trimming cost V 2 bases and J 4 bases, with 9 bases left between them. CDR3 length: 14 amino acids. Germline V CDR1 and CDR2: GTSNPN, SVGIG (reference sequence). CDR3 in amino acids: CAWSRGMYNSPLHF. The CDR3 bases are TGTGCCTGGAGTAGGGGGATGTATAATTCACCCCTCCACTTT.

V usage is TRBV6-1 and J usage is TRBJ1-1; maybe TRBD1 (5 bases). Germline CDR1 is MNHNS and CDR2 is SASEGT. V lost 8 bases and J lost 0, with 16 bases in between. This CDR3 is 15 amino acids long. The CDR3 sequence is CASLSHGGVNTEAFF. DNA for the CDR3: TGTGCCAGCCTCAGCCACGGGGGAGTGAACACTGAAGCTTTCTTT.

The chain has TRBV10-2 and TRBJ2-7, with D perhaps matching TRBD2 (6 bases). CDR3 length: 13 residues. The ends were cut back, 9 bases at V and 3 bases at J, with 15 bases in the middle. Germline V CDR1 and CDR2: WSHSY, SAAADI. The CDR3 is CASRDSTYYEQYF. CDR3 bases: TGCGCCAGTAGGGACTCCACCTACTACGAGCAGTACTTC.

The chain is built from TRBV5-8 and TRBJ1-2, with D possibly being TRBD1 (5 bases). Deletions cut 2 bases from V and 4 bases from J, with 9 bases between. CDR3 length equals 13 residues. Germline CDR1 and CDR2: SGHTS and YDEGEE. The CDR3: CASSFRGGYGYTF. Written as DNA, the CDR3 is TGTGCCAGCAGCTTCCGGGGGGGCTATGGCTACACCTTC.

The rearrangement uses TRBV7-6 and TRBJ2-3, with 8 bases that match TRBD2. Trimming took 4 bases from V and 15 from J; bases not matched to a gene: 9. The CDR3 spans 12 residues. The germline V gene encodes CDR1 SGHVS and CDR2 FNYEAQ. CDR3 in DNA: TGTGCCAGCAGCTCTGCCGGGACTAGAGAATATTTT. This sequence encodes CASSSAGTREYF.

V is TRBV30 and J is TRBJ2-3; the match to TRBD1 covers 7 bases. Germline trimming cut 3 bases from V and 5 bases from J; bases unmatched to any gene: 5. There are 13 residues in the CDR3. Per the germline V gene, CDR1 is GTSNPN and CDR2 is SVGIG (reference sequence). CDR3 sequence reads: CAWSVPGGDTQYF. For the CDR3, the DNA is TGTGCCTGGAGCGTTCCAGGGGGAGATACGCAGTATTTT.

This CDR3 reads CASSSGQVAYEQYF. CDR3 nucleotide sequence: TGCGCCAGCAGCTCGGGACAGGTGGCCTACGAGCAGTACTTC. This chain uses TRBV5-1 with TRBJ2-7, with 8 bases that match TRBD1. This CDR3 has 14 amino acids. CDR1 and CDR2 (germline): SGHRS, YFSETQ. The ends lost 3 bases at V and 2 bases at J; junction bases unmatched: 4.

V is TRBV7-8 and J is TRBJ1-5; D ambiguous. The V and J ends lost 4 bases and 3 bases respectively, with 4 bases between them. This CDR3 comprises 12 residues. From germline, CDR1 is SGHVS and CDR2 FQNEAQ. As DNA, the CDR3 is TGTGCCAGCAGCTCAAACAATCAGCCCCAGCATTTT. Protein: CASSSNNQPQHF.

The V gene is TRBV5-1, the J gene TRBJ2-2, with TRBD2 as a possible D gene (5 bases). Per germline, CDR1 SGHRS and CDR2 YFSETQ. The germline V and J ends were trimmed by 4 bases and 7 bases, with 8 bases remaining between them. The CDR3 extends over 12 amino acids. The CDR3 loop is CASSREIGELFF. The DNA for the CDR3 is TGCGCCAGCAGCAGGGAGATCGGGGAGCTGTTTTTT.

The chain joins TRBV6-1 to TRBJ2-3, with 10 bases that match TRBD2. The CDR3 totals 15 residues. CDR1 is MNHNS, CDR2 SASEGT, per germline. V shed 7 bases and J 2 bases; nucleotides not matched to a gene: 6. CDR3 sequence (DNA): TGTGCCAGCACGCTAGCGGGGGCCGACACAGATACGCAGTATTTT. Protein sequence: CASTLAGADTDTQYF.

The chain combines TRBV9 with TRBJ1-3; D gene ambiguous. Germline-derived CDR1 and CDR2 are SGDLS and YYNGEE. The CDR3 is 14 residues long. V was pared by 0 bases and J by 8 bases, with 12 bases between. This chain's CDR3 is CASSVEGQEDTIYF. DNA for the CDR3: TGTGCCAGCAGCGTAGAGGGCCAGGAAGACACCATATATTTT. Full variable domain (remainder filled in from reference TRBV9 and TRBJ1-3): DSGVTQTPKHLITATGQRVTLRCSPRSGDLSVYWYQQSLDQGLQFLIQYYNGEERAKGNILERFSAQQFPDLHSELNLSSLELGDSALYFCASSVEGQEDTIYFGEGSWLTVV.

The chain joins TRBV7-9 to TRBJ1-1; no reliable D call. The CDR3 runs 13 residues. V was trimmed by 3 bases and J by 3 bases, leaving 8 bases between them. The germline V gene encodes CDR1 SEHNR and CDR2 FQNEAQ (reference sequence). The CDR3 DNA reads TGTGCCAGCAGCTTTTCTGGGGACACTGAAGCTTTCTTT. Its protein product is CASSFSGDTEAFF.

The rearrangement links TRBV6-1 to TRBJ1-6, with D unresolved. The germline gives CDR1 MNHNS, CDR2 SASEGT. The CDR3 extends over 16 amino acids. V was clipped by 3 bases and J by 3 bases, with 12 bases between them. Here the CDR3 reads CASSENSWSYNSPLHF. In nucleotides, the CDR3 is TGTGCCAGCAGTGAGAACAGTTGGAGCTATAATTCACCCCTCCACTTT.

This clone was seen only once. The chain carries TRBV4-2 and TRBJ2-4, with 12 positions matching TRBD2. The CDR3 contains 21 residues. Trimming cost V 0 bases and J 0 bases; bases outside gene matches: 12. Germline V gives CDR1 LGHNA, CDR2 YNFKEQ. Here the CDR3 DNA reads TGTGCCAGCAGCCAAGATAGGGGGCGACTAGCGGGGGAGCTAGCCAAAAACATTCAGTACTTC. Translation gives CASSQDRGRLAGELAKNIQYF.

The chain recombines TRBV5-1 with TRBJ2-2; D remains ambiguous. V was cut by 1 base and J by 1 base, with 5 bases left in between. The CDR3 is made up of 14 amino acids. CDR1 is SGHRS, CDR2 YFSETQ, per germline. The CDR3 sequence: CASSLMGNTGELFF. CDR3 DNA: TGCGCCAGCAGCTTGATGGGGAACACCGGGGAGCTGTTTTTT. Full variable domain (missing parts from reference TRBV5-1 and TRBJ2-2): KAGVTQTPRYLIKTRGQQVTLSCSPISGHRSVSWYQQTPGQGLQFLFEYFSETQRNKGNFPGRFSGRQFSNSRSEMNVSTLELGDSALYLCASSLMGNTGELFFGEGSRLTVL.

This chain connects TRBV27 to TRBJ1-2, with 8 bases lining up with TRBD1. V gave up 5 bases and J gave up 8 bases; unmatched junction bases: 7. In germline, CDR1 is MNHEY, CDR2 SMNVEV (reference sequence). This CDR3 spans 13 amino acids. CDR3 region: CASSNKQGGGYTF. The DNA for the CDR3 is TGTGCCAGCAGTAATAAACAGGGGGGCGGCTACACCTTC.

The chain couples TRBV6-6 to TRBJ1-4; D possibly corresponds to TRBD1 (5 bases). This CDR3 is built from 15 residues. CDR1 and CDR2 (germline): MNHNY, SVGAGI (reference sequence). Trimming stripped 2 bases from V and 0 bases from J, with 7 bases between. In DNA form, the CDR3 reads TGTGCCAGCAGTTACGGGGCGTCAACTAATGAAAAACTGTTTTTT. Translating gives CASSYGASTNEKLFF.